A single sample is the source of the 16 T cell receptor beta chains below, sequenced in a study of T cells in narcolepsy. Repertoires were generated with immunoSEQ multiplex PCR, while TCRdb's copy carries only in-frame clones and drops some. The data hold approximately 16,000 clones, with just under 75% observed a single time. Source material: CD45RA- memory CD8+ T cells from PBMCs. The source of these receptors is a human donor with narcolepsy.

This chain links TRBV5-6 with TRBJ1-5, with a tentative D call TRBD1 (6 bases). The V end was cut by 6 bases, the J end by 4 bases, with 8 bases between. The CDR3 totals 12 residues. Germline CDR1 reads SGHDT; CDR2 reads YYEEEE. CDR3 protein: CASNRENQPQHF. The CDR3 nucleotides read TGTGCCAGCAACAGGGAAAATCAGCCCCAGCATTTT. The variable domain in full, with the rest retrieved from reference TRBV5-6 and TRBJ1-5, is DAGVTQSPTHLIKTRGQQVTLRCSPKSGHDTVSWYQQALGQGPQFIFQYYEEEERQRGNFPDRFSGHQFPNYSSELNVNALLLGDSALYLCASNRENQPQHFGDGTRLSIL.

The V gene is TRBV25-1, the J gene TRBJ1-1; D is uncertain. Germline V CDR1 and CDR2: MGHDK, SYGVNS. The CDR3 has 11 residues. Trimming removed 6 bases at V and 8 bases at J, with 10 bases between. For the CDR3, the DNA is TGTGCCAGCAGAACAGAGAAAGAAGCTTTCTTT. Translated, it gives CASRTEKEAFF.

The J gene is TRBJ2-5, the V gene TRBV21-1. TRBV21-1 is given as a pseudogene. This CDR3 comprises 18 residues. The CDR3 bases are TGTGCCAGCAGCAAAGCGGCAGGGACCTCGCCGAACTCCGAGACCCAGTACTTC. It codes for CASSKAAGTSPNSETQYF.

This rearrangement joins TRBV13 to TRBJ2-1; no clear D gene. There are 13 residues in the CDR3. Deletions cut 5 bases from V and 1 base from J, with 6 bases between. The germline V gene has CDR1 PRHDT and CDR2 FYEKMQ (reference sequence). The CDR3 protein is CASSQSSYNEQFF. DNA for the CDR3: TGTGCCAGCAGCCAATCATCCTACAATGAGCAGTTCTTC.

V and J are TRBV14 and TRBJ2-1; D assignment may be TRBD1 or TRBD2 (5 bases each). This CDR3 is built from 16 residues. Per the germline V gene, CDR1 is SGHDN and CDR2 is FVKESK. V was shortened by 0 bases and J by 3 bases, with 12 bases between the two germline ends. For the CDR3, the DNA is TGTGCCAGCAGCCAAGACCGGGACCTCTACTACAATGAGCAGTTCTTC. As protein: CASSQDRDLYYNEQFF.

This chain connects TRBV7-9 to TRBJ2-5, with D hard to call. The last part of the DNA fits TRBJ2-7 better; the J call may be wrong. CDR1 SEHNR and CDR2 FQNEAQ come from the germline V gene (reference sequence). This CDR3 has 12 residues. The CDR3 DNA reads as TGTGCCAGCAGCTTAGGAAGGGCCGAGCAGTACTTC. It is translated as CASSLGRAEQYF.

This rearrangement joins TRBV7-9 to TRBJ1-1; 10 bases are shared with TRBD1. The CDR3 spans 16 residues. With 3 bases clipped from V and 5 bases from J, the junction kept 9 bases outside the gene matches. In germline, CDR1 is SEHNR, CDR2 FQNEAQ (reference sequence). The DNA of the CDR3 is TGTGCCAGCAGCTTTGGACAGGGGGTAGGTAGGACTGAAGCTTTCTTT. This encodes CASSFGQGVGRTEAFF.

The rearrangement uses TRBV27 and TRBJ1-1; D is uncertain. The CDR3 consists of 11 residues. Germline CDR1 and CDR2: MNHEY and SMNVEV (reference sequence). The V end was cut by 10 bases, the J end by 2 bases, with 8 bases between. The CDR3 DNA reads TGTGCCACCTACGAAAACACTGAAGCTTTCTTT. Translated: CATYENTEAFF.

Concerning this clone itself: Distinct nucleotide sequences in the sample also encode this CDR3. The DNA for the CDR3 is TGTGCCAGCAGCGTCGGGACCAACTACAATGAGCAGTTCTTC. Encoded protein: CASSVGTNYNEQFF. The chain is built from TRBV9 and TRBJ2-1; D might be TRBD1 or TRBD2, each matching 5 bases. Looked up from germline, CDR1 is SGDLS and CDR2 is YYNGEE. This CDR3 comprises 14 residues. Between the trimmed V and J ends, which lost 2 bases and 3 bases, there was a span of 9 bases.

This chain connects TRBV9 to TRBJ2-5, with 8 bases lining up with TRBD2. The DNA end is a closer match to TRBJ2-7, so the J assignment may be wrong. The germline V gene has CDR1 SGDLS and CDR2 YYNGEE. The CDR3 loop spans 14 amino acids. In nucleotides, the CDR3 is TGTGCCAGCAGCCGCGGGGGGAGCTCCTACGAGCAGTACTTC. Amino acid sequence: CASSRGGSSYEQYF.

The sample holds a few counts of this clone. The chain couples TRBV6-6 to TRBJ1-3, with a weak D call TRBD1 (5 bases). CDR1 is MNHNY, CDR2 SVGAGI, per germline (reference sequence). V was clipped by 7 bases and J by 0 bases, with 13 bases between them. There are 15 residues in the CDR3. For the CDR3, the DNA is TGTGCCAGCACTCCTGGGGCCACCTCTGGAAACACCATATATTTT. This sequence encodes CASTPGATSGNTIYF.

The chain combines TRBV5-4 with TRBJ2-1, with 10 bases fitting TRBD1. Germline trimming cut 1 base from V and 4 bases from J; bases unmatched to any gene: 14. This CDR3 has 19 amino acids. The V gene's germline CDR1 is SGHNT and CDR2 YYREEE (reference sequence). CDR3: CASSLPGDRGRGSYNEQFF. The CDR3 region has the DNA TGTGCCAGCAGCTTGCCAGGGGACAGGGGCCGTGGGTCGTACAATGAGCAGTTCTTC.

The chain joins TRBV7-6 to TRBJ1-1, with 7 bases aligning to TRBD1. Germline lookup yields CDR1 SGHVS and CDR2 FNYEAQ. The CDR3 has 15 residues. Trimming removed 5 bases from V and 4 bases from J; junction bases left unmatched: 10. The CDR3 region is CASSPSLTGTTEAFF. Written as DNA, the CDR3 is TGTGCCAGCAGCCCTTCACTGACAGGGACCACTGAAGCTTTCTTT.

This rearrangement joins TRBV9 to TRBJ2-2; D possibly corresponds to TRBD2 (6 bases). This CDR3 region has 13 residues. V lost 4 bases, J lost 5 bases, and 9 bases lay in between. Germline assignment: CDR1 SGDLS and CDR2 YYNGEE. CDR3 amino acids: CASSPGGTGELFF. The CDR3 DNA reads TGTGCCAGCAGCCCCGGGGGAACCGGGGAGCTGTTTTTT.

V is TRBV6-5 and J is TRBJ2-3; TRBD2 aligns across 10 bases. The CDR3 length is 15 residues. The junction had 3 bases not matched to a gene; V was cut back by 5 bases and J by 1 base. The germline V gene has CDR1 MNHEY and CDR2 SVGAGI. The CDR3 nucleotides read TGTGCCAGCAGTCCTCTAGCGGGGGGCACAGATACGCAGTATTTT. Its translation: CASSPLAGGTDTQYF.

This clone was observed once. The chain employs TRBV5-1 and TRBJ2-7; D unresolved. This CDR3 is built from 11 residues. Germline assignment: CDR1 SGHRS and CDR2 YFSETQ. V gave up 5 bases and J gave up 3 bases, with 6 bases separating them. The CDR3 loop is CASSLYYEQYF. Written as DNA, the CDR3 is TGCGCCAGCAGTTTATACTACGAGCAGTACTTC.